The 15 T cell receptor beta chains presented below share a single source sample, sequenced in a study of T cells after yellow fever vaccination. TCRdb re-called the 5' RACE reads through MiXCR, storing one row per CDR3 protein. This sample carries just under 600,000 distinct CDR3 sequences, roughly 14% of them seen once, and the ten largest clones take around an eighth. Sequencing used PBMCs, obtained on the day of the yellow fever booster vaccination. The receptors originated from a man aged 25-40 years who received the YFV17D yellow fever vaccine.

This clonotype has only a few counts. The chain joins TRBV20-1 to TRBJ2-5; a weak D match, TRBD1 (5 bases). Germline CDR1 DFQATT, CDR2 SNEGSKA (reference sequence). The germline V and J ends were trimmed by 4 bases and 2 bases, with 11 bases remaining between them. The CDR3 has 13 residues. The CDR3 here is CSATRQRQETQYF. In DNA, the CDR3 is TGCAGTGCTACACGACAGAGGCAAGAGACCCAGTACTTC.

J is TRBJ2-1 and V is TRBV15; 9 nucleotides line up with TRBD2. With 9 bases clipped from V and 6 bases from J, the junction kept 6 bases outside the gene matches. CDR1 and CDR2 from the germline V gene are LNHNV and YYDKDF (reference sequence). The CDR3 has 13 amino acids. The CDR3 spells CATRGTSFNEQFF. The CDR3 coding sequence is TGTGCCACGCGGGGGACTAGCTTCAATGAGCAGTTCTTC.

The J gene is TRBJ1-2, the V gene TRBV5-4; possibly TRBD1 for D (5 bases). Trimming pared 0 bases from V and 8 bases from J, leaving 20 bases between. CDR3 size: 16 residues. Germline V gene sequence: CDR1 SGHNT, CDR2 YYREEE (reference sequence). The CDR3 DNA reads TGTGCCAGCAGCTTGGCAGGTGGGGGGACCCCCGGAGGCTACACCTTC. This encodes CASSLAGGGTPGGYTF.

The rearrangement uses TRBV4-2 and TRBJ2-1; D not certain. Between the trimmed V and J ends, which lost 0 bases and 7 bases, there was a span of 10 bases. CDR1 and CDR2 from the germline V gene are LGHNA and YNFKEQ. The CDR3 sequence is 14 residues long. The CDR3 coding sequence is TGTGCCAGCAGCCAAGAAGGTAGGATGAATGAGCAGTTCTTC. Its translation: CASSQEGRMNEQFF.

As for this clonotype: One end of the junction is discordant with germline, which a read error may explain. The DNA of the CDR3 is TGTGCCAGCAGTTTTAGGGGACTAGGCACCTACAATCAGCAGTTCTTC. It translates to CASSFRGLGTYNQQFF. The genes are TRBV27 and TRBJ2-1; 8 bases fit TRBD2. The CDR3 loop spans 16 amino acids. Germline CDR1 reads MNHEY; CDR2 reads SMNVEV (reference sequence).

CDR3 residues: CASSGPRNTGELFF. The CDR3 DNA is TGCGCCAGCTCGGGACCCAGGAACACCGGGGAGCTGTTTTTT. The chain has TRBV5-1 and TRBJ2-2; the D call may be TRBD1 or TRBD2 (5 bases each). In germline, CDR1 is SGHRS, CDR2 YFSETQ. Trimming cost V 7 bases and J 1 base, with 11 bases left between them. This CDR3 contains 14 residues.

This clonotype was recorded many times. The rearrangement joins TRBV4-3 to TRBJ1-3; 7 bases are a match to TRBD1. This CDR3 contains 15 residues. Germline-derived CDR1 and CDR2 are LGHNA and YSLEER. After removal of 3 bases from V and 7 bases from J, the junction contained 9 bases not matched to a gene. CDR3 region: CASSQDRLYRNTIYF. The CDR3 nucleotides are TGCGCCAGCAGCCAGGACAGGTTATATCGGAACACCATATATTTT.

The sample holds a few counts of this clonotype. The chain couples TRBV7-2 to TRBJ2-3, with a possible D match to TRBD1 (6 bases). The V gene lost 5 bases and the J gene lost 3 bases, with 15 bases spanning the gap. The germline V gene encodes CDR1 SGHTA and CDR2 FQGNSA. This CDR3 spans 15 amino acids. CDR3 bases: TGTGCCAGCAGCCACCGACAGGTCTTAACAGATACGCAGTATTTT. Protein: CASSHRQVLTDTQYF.

The rearrangement uses TRBV19 and TRBJ2-1; TRBD2 matches at 10 bases. The J segment lost 10 bases and the V segment lost 4 bases, leaving 10 bases of the junction unmatched. Germline V gene sequence: CDR1 LNHDA, CDR2 SQIVND (reference sequence). The CDR3 spans 15 residues. The CDR3 nucleotides are TGTGCCAGTAGTAGATGGCTAGCGGGAGAAAGCGAGCAGTTCTTC. Amino acid sequence: CASSRWLAGESEQFF.

The chain carries TRBV29-1 and TRBJ2-5; 7 positions match TRBD1. The CDR3 covers 13 residues. Trimming removed 8 bases from V and 2 bases from J; junction bases left unmatched: 8. Germline V gene sequence: CDR1 SQVTM, CDR2 ANQGSEA. CDR3 coding DNA: TGCAGCATTAAGGGCAGGGGGCAAGAGACCCAGTACTTC. Translation gives CSIKGRGQETQYF.

This sequence joins TRBV12-3 or TRBV12-4 and TRBJ2-3; unclear D gene. Trimming took 4 bases from V and 4 from J, leaving 12 bases between them. The CDR3 extends over 14 amino acids. CDR3: CASSSRAAADTQYF. CDR3 nucleotide sequence: TGTGCCAGCAGTTCCCGGGCGGCGGCAGATACGCAGTATTTT.

This clonotype was found a few times. The chain joins TRBV5-6 to TRBJ1-1, with 9 nucleotides matching TRBD1. V was pared by 2 bases and J by 0 bases, with 11 bases of the junction left unmatched. CDR3 length: 18 amino acids. The germline gives CDR1 SGHDT, CDR2 YYEEEE. The CDR3 loop reads CASSFRDREPNLNTEAFF. The CDR3, as DNA: TGTGCCAGCAGCTTCAGGGACAGGGAGCCCAACTTGAACACTGAAGCTTTCTTT.

The chain recombines TRBV6-2 or TRBV6-3 with TRBJ2-7; D is perhaps TRBD1 (6 bases). V gave up 8 bases and J gave up 6 bases, with 17 bases separating them. This CDR3 region has 13 residues. Germline loops: CDR1 MNHEY, CDR2 SVGEGT. DNA of the CDR3: TGTGCCAGCCCCAGGGACATTAGCCTCGAGCAGTACTTC. Protein product: CASPRDISLEQYF.

The sample holds a few counts of this clonotype. The chain combines TRBV5-1 with TRBJ2-3; 7 bases align to TRBD1. This CDR3 region has 15 residues. V lost 4 bases and J lost 3; bases outside the gene matches: 8. Germline-derived CDR1 and CDR2 are SGHRS and YFSETQ. The CDR3 coding sequence is TGCGCCAGCAGCCACTACGGGACAGAGACAGATACGCAGTATTTT. Translated, it gives CASSHYGTETDTQYF.

The CDR3 DNA sequence: TGTGCCAGCTCACCACCGGACAGGGGAACCTACGAGCAGTACTTC. It yields the protein CASSPPDRGTYEQYF. V and J are TRBV18 and TRBJ2-7; 9 bases map to TRBD1. The CDR3 totals 15 residues. Germline lookup yields CDR1 KGHSH and CDR2 LQKENI. Germline trimming cut 0 bases from V and 2 bases from J; bases unmatched to any gene: 2.